Below, 21 T cell receptor beta chains from the same sample are listed, as sequenced in a study of T cells in Graves' hyperthyroidism and ophthalmopathy. Using RNA transcripts as the source, TCR beta CDR3 regions were amplified. HTBI primers were employed in a first-round RT-PCR of the TCR CDR3. MiXCR was run by TCRdb on the multiplex PCR reads, yielding one entry per CDR3 protein. The data contain about 700,000 distinct CDR3 sequences, approximately 42% of them singletons. The sample comprised peripheral blood or thyroid tissue (not recorded which). The source of these receptors is an adult man with Graves' disease, either hyperthyroidism or ophthalmopathy (not recorded which).

There are many counts of this clonotype. The chain links TRBV7-9 to TRBJ1-2; TRBD1 might be the D (5 bases). The V end lost 1 base, the J end lost 6 bases, and 9 bases lay between the germline ends. Germline loops: CDR1 SEHNR, CDR2 FQNEAQ (reference sequence). The length of the CDR3 is 13 residues. The CDR3 nucleotides are TGTGCCAGCAGCTTAGAGCAGGGCCATGGCTACACCTTC. This translates into CASSLEQGHGYTF. Using reference TRBV7-9 and TRBJ1-2 for the parts outside the CDR3, the full variable domain is DTGVSQNPRHKITKRGQNVTFRCDPISEHNRLYWYRQTLGQGPEFLTYFQNEAQLEKSRLLSDRFSAERPKGSFSTLEIQRTEQGDSAMYLCASSLEQGHGYTFGSGTRLTVV.

A word on this clonotype: At one end the junction does not follow the germline gene, possibly because of a read error. The gene calls are TRBV25-1 and TRBJ2-7; D is undetermined. Matching the DNA end better, TRBJ2-5 makes the J call doubtful. CDR1 and CDR2 from the germline V gene are MGHDK and SYGVNS. CDR3 size: 12 residues. In DNA, the CDR3 is TGCCCCGGCAGCCTAATCCAAGAGACCCAGTACTTC. This gives the protein CPGSLIQETQYF.

The chain carries TRBV20-1 and TRBJ1-6; TRBD1 is a possible D gene (6 bases). Germline loops: CDR1 DFQATT, CDR2 SNEGSKA (reference sequence). This CDR3 is 15 amino acids long. Trimming took 3 bases from V and 6 from J, leaving 15 bases between them. CDR3 sequence (DNA): TGCAGTGCTAGTGATAGACAGGACACTAATTCACCCCTCCACTTT. As protein: CSASDRQDTNSPLHF.

Note on this clonotype: A much larger clone differs from this one at a single base, so this may be a read error. J is TRBJ1-3 and V is TRBV6-5; no definite D call. The germline V gene encodes CDR1 MNHEY and CDR2 SVGAGI. The CDR3 is made up of 11 amino acids. CDR3 coding DNA: TGTGCCATCAGTTACGGGGACACCATATATTTT. Amino acid sequence: CAISYGDTIYF.

The gene calls are TRBV29-1 and TRBJ2-2; 10 bases match TRBD1. The germline V gene encodes CDR1 SQVTM and CDR2 ANQGSEA. This CDR3 is built from 14 residues. Losses at the gene ends were 7 bases for V and 2 bases for J; bases not matched to a gene: 4. The CDR3 DNA reads TGCAGCGCTCGGACAGGGGGAAACACCGGGGAGCTGTTTTTT. Protein sequence: CSARTGGNTGELFF.

This clonotype was detected only a few times. This rearrangement joins TRBV10-3 to TRBJ1-1, with D unclear. This CDR3 has 14 residues. Germline CDR1 reads ENHRY; CDR2 reads SYGVKD. The V gene lost 4 bases and the J gene lost 1 base, with 10 bases spanning the gap. Here the CDR3 reads CAISGGGENTEAFF. The CDR3 nucleotides read TGTGCCATCAGTGGGGGAGGAGAGAACACTGAAGCTTTCTTT.

This clonotype occurred once. The genes are TRBV7-9 and TRBJ1-2; the D is unclear. In germline, CDR1 is SEHNR, CDR2 FQNEAQ (reference sequence). V shed 4 bases and J shed 2 bases, with 20 bases lying between them. The CDR3 spans 17 residues. The CDR3 loop is CASSSLIRGFKNYGYTF. CDR3 bases: TGTGCCAGCAGCTCCCTGATCCGGGGATTTAAGAACTATGGCTACACCTTC.

The chain joins TRBV2 to TRBJ2-2, with 7 bases identical to TRBD1. V was clipped by 5 bases and J by 4 bases; unmatched bases: 4. Germline assignment: CDR1 SNHLY and CDR2 FYNNEI. The CDR3 is 14 amino acids. CDR3 DNA: TGTGCCAGCAGTATGACAGGGCTCACCGGGGAGCTGTTTTTT. The encoded protein is CASSMTGLTGELFF.

A word on this clonotype: The final CDR3 position lacks the conserved phenylalanine or tryptophan, pointing to a likely read error. The limits of the CDR3 on the DNA are not certain, so only TCRdb's listed CDR3 is given. The chain has TRBV7-9 and TRBJ2-5; the table calls TRBD2, which could not be checked here. The CDR3 is 14 amino acids long, termini counted. CDR1 SEHNR and CDR2 FQNEAQ come from the germline V gene (reference sequence). The CDR3 sequence is CASGASGYGYTFGS.

This chain links TRBV7-2 with TRBJ1-6, with 8 bases identical to TRBD1. CDR1 is SGHTA, CDR2 FQGNSA, per germline. The V and J ends lost 10 bases and 5 bases, in that order; junction bases with no gene match: 25. The length of the CDR3 is 20 residues. CDR3 sequence (DNA): TGTGCCACAACCGACAGGGGCAGTTCCCCGGTGGTGGCCAATAATTCACCCCTCCACTTT. Translated: CATTDRGSSPVVANNSPLHF.

This chain connects TRBV9 to TRBJ2-2, with TRBD1 matching over 7 bases. The J segment lost 3 bases and the V segment lost 2 bases, leaving 7 bases of the junction unmatched. Germline values: CDR1 SGDLS, CDR2 YYNGEE. There are 16 residues in the CDR3. The CDR3 is CASSVGQRADTGELFF. The DNA for the CDR3 is TGTGCCAGCAGCGTGGGACAGCGAGCGGACACCGGGGAGCTGTTTTTT. Variable domain in full (rest from reference TRBV9 and TRBJ2-2): DSGVTQTPKHLITATGQRVTLRCSPRSGDLSVYWYQQSLDQGLQFLIQYYNGEERAKGNILERFSAQQFPDLHSELNLSSLELGDSALYFCASSVGQRADTGELFFGEGSRLTVL.

V gene TRBV20-1 combines with J gene TRBJ2-7, with 9 bases that match TRBD2. The CDR3 consists of 14 residues. With 5 bases clipped from V and 6 bases from J, the junction kept 11 bases outside the gene matches. Germline V gene lookup returns CDR1 DFQATT and CDR2 SNEGSKA (reference sequence). DNA of the CDR3: TGCAGTGCTGAGAGCCTAGCGGGAAAGGGCGAGCAGTACTTC. It is translated as CSAESLAGKGEQYF.

The gene calls are TRBV10-2 and TRBJ2-5; 8 bases are shared with TRBD1. Trimming took 8 bases from V and 4 from J; bases not matched to a gene: 3. The germline CDR1 and CDR2 sequences are WSHSY and SAAADI. The CDR3 has 12 amino acids. The CDR3 spells CASGTGGETQYF. Here the CDR3 DNA reads TGCGCCAGCGGTACAGGGGGAGAGACCCAGTACTTC.

The sample holds many counts of this clonotype. V and J are TRBV6-5 and TRBJ2-7; 7 nucleotides line up with TRBD1. Germline trimming cut 5 bases from V and 2 bases from J; bases unmatched to any gene: 6. The length of the CDR3 is 14 residues. Looked up from germline, CDR1 is MNHEY and CDR2 is SVGAGI. For the CDR3, the DNA is TGTGCCAGCAGTACCGGGGACAGACCCTACGAGCAGTACTTC. Translation gives CASSTGDRPYEQYF.

This clonotype occurred many times. The genes are TRBV7-9 and TRBJ1-5; no firm D call. The CDR3 spans 14 residues. V was clipped by 0 bases and J by 4 bases, with 7 bases between them. Germline-derived CDR1 and CDR2 are SEHNR and FQNEAQ (reference sequence). The CDR3 DNA sequence: TGTGCCAGCAGCTTAGCAGTGGGAAATCAGCCCCAGCATTTT. Protein: CASSLAVGNQPQHF.

The table lists this clonotype with a few counts. This chain connects TRBV6-1 to TRBJ1-5; maybe TRBD1 (6 bases). Germline CDR1 MNHNS, CDR2 SASEGT. The length of the CDR3 is 15 residues. V was cut by 8 bases and J by 5 bases, with 19 bases left in between. CDR3 in DNA: TGTGCCAGCTCACCACGGTCAGGGGAGGATCAGCCCCAGCATTTT. Translated: CASSPRSGEDQPQHF.

There are many counts of this clonotype. Here the CDR3 reads CASSENRGNQPQHF. DNA for the CDR3: TGTGCCAGCAGCGAGAACAGGGGGAATCAGCCCCAGCATTTT. V gene TRBV2 combines with J gene TRBJ1-5, with 8 nucleotides matching TRBD1. Germline V lookup: CDR1 SNHLY, CDR2 FYNNEI. This CDR3 has 14 amino acids. The ends lost 6 bases at V and 4 bases at J; junction bases unmatched: 5. Using reference TRBV2 and TRBJ1-5 for the parts outside the CDR3, the full variable domain is EPEVTQTPSHQVTQMGQEVILRCVPISNHLYFYWYRQILGQKVEFLVSFYNNEISEKSEIFDDQFSVERPDGSNFTLKIRSTKLEDSAMYFCASSENRGNQPQHFGDGTRLSIL.

This clonotype appeared a few times. This chain uses TRBV10-2 with TRBJ1-1; D gene unclear. The CDR3 is 16 residues long. CDR1 is WSHSY, CDR2 SAAADI, per germline. V was pared by 3 bases and J by 1 base, with 15 bases between. CDR3 protein: CASSDPIPTANTEAFF. The CDR3 coding sequence is TGCGCCAGCAGTGACCCCATTCCGACGGCGAACACTGAAGCTTTCTTT.

This clonotype was detected once. V is TRBV20-1 and J is TRBJ2-5, with 8 positions matching TRBD2. V shed 1 base and J 1 base; nucleotides not matched to a gene: 8. Germline CDR1 DFQATT, CDR2 SNEGSKA (reference sequence). This CDR3 region has 16 residues. The CDR3 reads CSARVSGGRGQETQYF. CDR3 DNA sequence: TGCAGTGCTAGAGTCTCGGGGGGGCGGGGCCAAGAGACCCAGTACTTC.

This clonotype showed up just once. J is TRBJ1-2 and V is TRBV2, with 7 bases that match TRBD1. CDR3 length: 13 amino acids. The trim removed 8 bases at V and 3 bases at J, leaving 6 bases unmatched. Germline V gene data show CDR1 as SNHLY and CDR2 as FYNNEI. The CDR3 DNA is TGTGCCAGCGCTGGAACAGGGGACTATGGCTACACCTTC. It encodes CASAGTGDYGYTF.

The V call is TRBV25-1, the J call TRBJ1-6; the match to TRBD1 covers 8 bases. This CDR3 region has 15 residues. Germline lookup yields CDR1 MGHDK and CDR2 SYGVNS. The V gene end was trimmed by 7 bases and the J gene end by 10 bases; junction bases not matched to a gene: 12. As DNA, the CDR3 is TGTGCCAGCAAAGAATACAGGGGGGAGGGATCACCCCTCCACTTT. Translation gives CASKEYRGEGSPLHF.